This T cell receptor beta chain emerged from a study of blood T cell repertoires in COVID-19. Study-level information: COVID-19 samples, acute and convalescent, were from the United States, Italy and Spain. T cells, B-cell-depleted T cells, or PBMCs supplied cDNA or gDNA.

Unmatched junction bases numbered 2, after V lost 2 bases and J lost 2 bases. This CDR3 spans 14 amino acids. Germline CDR1 reads SGDLS; CDR2 reads YYNGEE. In the original workflow: For nucleated cells, counts were estimated from reference gene primer amplification. The data were produced by immunoSEQ multiplex PCR, yet TCRdb's version contains in-frame clones alone and is incomplete. The V and J calls and the clone size are those of that table, but D and trimming were determined from the DNA. The sample carries approximately 120,000 clones, roughly 88% recorded once. The sample taken for sequencing was peripheral blood. The gene calls are TRBV9 and TRBJ1-1, with TRBD1 matching over 8 bases. This receptor was taken from a woman aged 80 or over with active or convalescent COVID-19. CDR3: CASSVGQANTEAFF. The CDR3 DNA reads TGTGCCAGCAGCGTGGGACAGGCAAACACTGAAGCTTTCTTT.